These 29 T cell receptor beta chains share one sample of origin, sequenced in a study of T cells in Graves' hyperthyroidism and ophthalmopathy. RNA transcripts yielded amplified TCR beta CDR3 regions. HTBI primers were the set used in a first-round RT-PCR of the TCR CDR3. TCRdb reanalysed the multiplex PCR reads using MiXCR and keeps one entry per CDR3 protein. The table shows around 400,000 distinct CDR3 sequences, with around 16% occurring only once. Input material: blood. The receptors shown here come from a woman in her late teens or twenties with Graves' hyperthyroidism that later progressed to Graves' ophthalmopathy.

This clonotype was seen ten or more times. The gene calls are TRBV29-1 and TRBJ2-1, with TRBD2 identical over 9 bases. Germline V gene lookup returns CDR1 SQVTM and CDR2 ANQGSEA. The trim removed 4 bases at V and 4 bases at J, leaving 5 bases unmatched. The CDR3 spans 14 residues. CDR3 sequence reads: CSVGSGSEYNEQFF. Written as DNA, the CDR3 is TGCAGCGTTGGTAGCGGGAGTGAGTACAATGAGCAGTTCTTC.

This clonotype was detected a few times. The rearrangement joins TRBV9 to TRBJ2-7; 15 positions match TRBD2. Germline CDR1 SGDLS, CDR2 YYNGEE. The CDR3 is 16 residues long. The ends lost 3 bases at V and 4 bases at J; junction bases unmatched: 5. DNA of the CDR3: TGTGCCAGCAGCGCGGGACTAGCGGGAGGAGGGTACGAGCAGTACTTC. Translating gives CASSAGLAGGGYEQYF.

The sample holds many counts of this clonotype. The chain employs TRBV20-1 and TRBJ2-1; weak D call: TRBD1 (7 bases). The CDR3 length is 16 residues. V was shortened by 1 base and J by 4 bases, with 17 bases between the two germline ends. The germline CDR1 and CDR2 sequences are DFQATT and SNEGSKA (reference sequence). CDR3 nucleotide sequence: TGCAGTGCTAGAGCCAGGGGGGCGGGAAAGTACAATGAGCAGTTCTTC. This sequence encodes CSARARGAGKYNEQFF.

This clonotype was counted a few times. The CDR3 sequence: CASSIGTGADTQYF. For the CDR3, the DNA is TGTGCCAGTAGTATAGGTACGGGGGCAGATACGCAGTATTTT. The chain links TRBV19 to TRBJ2-3, with D possibly matching TRBD2 (6 bases). V lost 1 base, J lost 4 bases, and 9 bases lay in between. Germline V gene sequence: CDR1 LNHDA, CDR2 SQIVND (reference sequence). The CDR3 is made up of 14 amino acids.

This clonotype was observed at least ten times. J is TRBJ2-3 and V is TRBV27; TRBD2 matches at 7 bases. The CDR3 covers 16 residues. The V gene's germline CDR1 is MNHEY and CDR2 SMNVEV (reference sequence). J gave up 1 base and V 6 bases, and 10 bases lay outside the gene matches. This CDR3 reads CASSPDGGSGTDTQYF. CDR3 bases: TGTGCCAGCAGCCCTGACGGGGGGAGTGGCACAGATACGCAGTATTTT.

This clonotype was counted many times. This rearrangement joins TRBV20-1 to TRBJ1-6, with D perhaps TRBD1 (5 bases). V dropped 1 base and J dropped 5 bases, with 15 bases sitting between them. Germline CDR1 is DFQATT and CDR2 is SNEGSKA (reference sequence). CDR3 length: 16 amino acids. The CDR3, as DNA: TGCAGTGCTAGAGTTTTTACGGGGGGGGATAATTCACCCCTCCACTTT. It codes for CSARVFTGGDNSPLHF.

This clonotype was picked up many times. The chain recombines TRBV6-1 with TRBJ1-1; the D is unclear. Germline-derived CDR1 and CDR2 are MNHNS and SASEGT. Trimming took 3 bases from V and 1 from J, leaving 9 bases between them. The CDR3 sequence is 14 residues long. The chain's CDR3 is CASSDEGPNTEAFF. CDR3 nucleotide sequence: TGTGCCAGCAGTGACGAGGGCCCGAACACTGAAGCTTTCTTT.

This clonotype came up a few times. The chain joins TRBV19 to TRBJ2-6, with unresolved D. CDR3 length: 13 amino acids. The germline gives CDR1 LNHDA, CDR2 SQIVND (reference sequence). V gave up 10 bases and J gave up 1 base, with 8 bases separating them. The DNA of the CDR3 is TGTGCCACCCTCTGGTCTGGGGCCAACGTCCTGACTTTC. Translation: CATLWSGANVLTF.

The genes are TRBV25-1 and TRBJ1-6, with 9 bases lining up with TRBD1. The CDR3 sequence is 16 residues long. The V gene's germline CDR1 is MGHDK and CDR2 SYGVNS. Trimming cost V 6 bases and J 10 bases; bases outside gene matches: 13. Here the CDR3 DNA reads TGTGCCAGCAGCCCACTCTCCGGGACAGGGACCTCACCCCTCCACTTT. Translated, it gives CASSPLSGTGTSPLHF.

This clonotype has a count of ten or more. The chain has TRBV5-1 and TRBJ2-2; TRBD2 is a possible D gene (5 bases). V lost 1 base, J lost 0 bases, and 10 bases lay in between. Looked up from germline, CDR1 is SGHRS and CDR2 is YFSETQ. This CDR3 region has 16 residues. The CDR3 nucleotides are TGCGCCAGCAGCTTGACTTGGCGGGCGAACACCGGGGAGCTGTTTTTT. This translates into CASSLTWRANTGELFF.

This clonotype was counted at least ten times. The chain recombines TRBV28 with TRBJ2-1, with D maybe TRBD2 (5 bases). Germline CDR1 is MDHEN and CDR2 is SYDVKM. Trimming removed 7 bases from V and 9 bases from J, with 22 bases in between. The CDR3 contains 15 residues. The CDR3 DNA follows: TGTGCCAGCAACACACTAGAGGCCTTTAAGGGTGAGCAGTTCTTC. This translates into CASNTLEAFKGEQFF.

This clonotype was counted only a few times. The rearrangement joins TRBV7-9 to TRBJ1-4, with D maybe TRBD1 (6 bases). Trimming took 5 bases from V and 5 from J, leaving 33 bases between them. CDR1 and CDR2 (germline): SEHNR, FQNEAQ (reference sequence). The CDR3 runs 21 residues. In DNA form, the CDR3 reads TGTGCCAGCAGCCCCCATGCAGGGGTCGCGAGTCCGGACGACACAAATGAAAAACTGTTTTTT. Encoded protein: CASSPHAGVASPDDTNEKLFF.

This clonotype was observed a few times. The rearrangement joins TRBV7-9 to TRBJ2-5, with a weak D call TRBD1 (6 bases). The CDR3 runs 13 residues. V gave up 4 bases and J gave up 4 bases, with 10 bases separating them. From germline, CDR1 is SEHNR and CDR2 FQNEAQ (reference sequence). CDR3 amino acids: CASSSIQGETQYF. As DNA, the CDR3 is TGTGCCAGCAGCTCAATACAGGGAGAGACCCAGTACTTC.

This clonotype was seen many times. J is TRBJ1-5 and V is TRBV2; 10 nucleotides agree with TRBD1. Unmatched junction bases numbered 7, after V lost 5 bases and J lost 6 bases. This CDR3 has 15 amino acids. CDR1 SNHLY and CDR2 FYNNEI come from the germline V gene. The CDR3 sequence is CASSRQGAGGQPQHF. CDR3 DNA: TGTGCCAGCAGTCGACAGGGGGCGGGTGGTCAGCCCCAGCATTTT. Together with reference TRBV2 and TRBJ1-5, the CDR3 gives the full variable domain: EPEVTQTPSHQVTQMGQEVILRCVPISNHLYFYWYRQILGQKVEFLVSFYNNEISEKSEIFDDQFSVERPDGSNFTLKIRSTKLEDSAMYFCASSRQGAGGQPQHFGDGTRLSIL.

This chain joins TRBV20-1 and TRBJ2-7; D is perhaps TRBD2 (6 bases). V shed 5 bases and J shed 2 bases, with 13 bases lying between them. CDR3 length equals 13 residues. The germline V gene encodes CDR1 DFQATT and CDR2 SNEGSKA (reference sequence). Here the CDR3 reads CSASGTSTYEQYF. The CDR3 DNA is TGCAGTGCTTCTGGGACTTCGACCTACGAGCAGTACTTC.

A note on this clonotype: Since a much larger clone is just one base distant, this may be a read error. The chain carries TRBV5-1 and TRBJ2-7; D perhaps matches TRBD1 (5 bases). Germline-derived CDR1 and CDR2 are SGHRS and YFSETQ. The CDR3 is 10 amino acids. CDR3 loop: CASRAHEQYF. The CDR3 DNA reads as TGTGCCAGCAGGGCTCACGAGCAGTACTTC.

The sample holds one count of this clonotype. The CDR3 sequence is CASSQFQHNEQFF. CDR3 in DNA: TGTGCCAGCAGCCAATTTCAACACAATGAGCAGTTCTTC. This chain links TRBV4-2 with TRBJ2-1; D is unclear. The V gene's germline CDR1 is LGHNA and CDR2 YNFKEQ. This CDR3 has 13 residues. V gave up 2 bases and J gave up 5 bases, with 7 bases separating them.

This sequence joins TRBV5-1 and TRBJ2-1; 11 bases are a match to TRBD2. This CDR3 has 15 amino acids. Germline CDR1 reads SGHRS; CDR2 reads YFSETQ. The trim removed 4 bases at V and 5 bases at J, leaving 5 bases unmatched. The CDR3 DNA follows: TGCGCCAGCAGCCTTAGCGGGAGGGCCGACAATGAGCAGTTCTTC. Translated, it gives CASSLSGRADNEQFF.

The V gene is TRBV27, the J gene TRBJ2-7, with no clear D. This CDR3 has 15 amino acids. V was cut by 2 bases and J by 5 bases, with 16 bases left in between. Per the germline V gene, CDR1 is MNHEY and CDR2 is SMNVEV (reference sequence). This CDR3 reads CASSLVGLTAHEQYF. The CDR3 DNA reads as TGTGCCAGCAGTTTAGTGGGCCTTACTGCCCACGAGCAGTACTTC.

This sequence joins TRBV7-9 and TRBJ1-6, with D possibly matching TRBD1 (5 bases). This CDR3 is built from 15 residues. From germline, CDR1 is SEHNR and CDR2 FQNEAQ (reference sequence). Between the trimmed V and J ends, which lost 0 bases and 9 bases, there was a span of 12 bases. This CDR3 reads CASSLAGARRSPLHF. In nucleotides, the CDR3 is TGTGCCAGCAGCTTAGCCGGGGCCCGACGTTCACCCCTCCACTTT. Drawing the rest from reference TRBV7-9 and TRBJ1-6, the complete variable domain is DTGVSQNPRHKITKRGQNVTFRCDPISEHNRLYWYRQTLGQGPEFLTYFQNEAQLEKSRLLSDRFSAERPKGSFSTLEIQRTEQGDSAMYLCASSLAGARRSPLHFGNGTRLTVT.

The V and J genes are TRBV7-9 and TRBJ2-3, with 7 bases fitting TRBD1. The CDR3 spans 14 residues. CDR1 and CDR2 (germline): SEHNR, FQNEAQ (reference sequence). The V segment lost 4 bases and the J segment 10 bases; nucleotides outside the gene matches: 11. CDR3 DNA: TGTGCCAGCAGCTCCGGGACAGCAAGCGATGCGCAGTATTTT. This sequence encodes CASSSGTASDAQYF.

The rearrangement joins TRBV20-1 to TRBJ2-7; D perhaps matches TRBD2 (5 bases). Germline CDR1 reads DFQATT; CDR2 reads SNEGSKA (reference sequence). This CDR3 region has 14 residues. DNA for the CDR3: TGCAGCGCCTGGCGGAGGCATTTTTCCTACGAGCAGTACTTC. Protein: CSAWRRHFSYEQYF.

Ten or more counts support this clonotype. V usage is TRBV7-8 and J usage is TRBJ2-7; D gene ambiguous. In germline, CDR1 is SGHVS, CDR2 FQNEAQ. The CDR3 totals 13 residues. Between the trimmed V and J ends, which lost 3 bases and 2 bases, there was a span of 8 bases. In DNA, the CDR3 is TGTGCCAGCAGCTTGCCAAGGGCCTACGAGCAGTACTTC. As protein: CASSLPRAYEQYF.

There are many counts of this clonotype. The V gene is TRBV2, the J gene TRBJ2-3; 7 positions match TRBD1. Germline loops: CDR1 SNHLY, CDR2 FYNNEI. J was trimmed by 6 bases and V by 6 bases; bases with no gene match: 12. CDR3 length: 15 amino acids. In DNA form, the CDR3 reads TGTGCCAGCAGGGGACCTTCGACAGGGTCCGATACGCAGTATTTT. Residues: CASRGPSTGSDTQYF.

Ten or more counts support this clonotype. This chain links TRBV9 with TRBJ1-1; a weak D match, TRBD1 (5 bases). Germline-derived CDR1 and CDR2 are SGDLS and YYNGEE. V lost 3 bases to trimming and J lost 1 base, with 10 bases between them. The length of the CDR3 is 14 residues. CDR3 in amino acids: CASSDLRGNTEAFF. The DNA of the CDR3 is TGTGCCAGCAGCGACTTAAGGGGGAACACTGAAGCTTTCTTT.

This clonotype turned up a few times. The chain combines TRBV28 with TRBJ2-2; TRBD1 matches at 7 bases. The CDR3 spans 14 residues. The J segment lost 1 base and the V segment lost 7 bases, leaving 3 bases of the junction unmatched. Germline CDR1 is MDHEN and CDR2 is SYDVKM. The chain's CDR3 is CASKYRGNTGELFF. The CDR3 bases are TGTGCCAGCAAATACAGGGGGAACACCGGGGAGCTGTTTTTT.

This clonotype was detected ten times or more. V usage is TRBV6-1 and J usage is TRBJ1-2, with D possibly being TRBD1 (5 bases). The CDR3 loop spans 13 amino acids. Germline CDR1 is MNHNS and CDR2 is SASEGT. With 6 bases removed from V and 2 bases from J, the gap between germline ends came to 10 bases. CDR3 nucleotides: TGTGCCAGCAGCAGGTGGGACAACTATGGCTACACCTTC. Translating it yields CASSRWDNYGYTF.

This clonotype was recorded a few times. This chain connects TRBV20-1 to TRBJ1-2; D might be TRBD1 (5 bases). The CDR3 spans 15 residues. Germline V gives CDR1 DFQATT, CDR2 SNEGSKA (reference sequence). With 0 bases removed from V and 4 bases from J, the gap between germline ends came to 15 bases. CDR3 DNA sequence: TGCAGTGCTAGAGATCCGAATAAGGGACTCTATGGCTACACCTTC. Amino acids: CSARDPNKGLYGYTF.

This clonotype was seen only a few times. The gene calls are TRBV6-5 and TRBJ1-6; D is unclear. This CDR3 has 13 amino acids. Between the trimmed V and J ends, which lost 2 bases and 8 bases, there was a span of 7 bases. Germline V gene sequence: CDR1 MNHEY, CDR2 SVGAGI. The CDR3, as DNA: TGTGCCAGCAGTTACGGGGAATATTCACCCCTCCACTTT. It is translated as CASSYGEYSPLHF.